This TCR beta chain was documented in a study of cytomegalovirus exposure and HLA in healthy donors. From germline, CDR1 is KGHSH and CDR2 LQKENI. The CDR3 has 15 residues. Trimming took 1 base from V and 5 from J, leaving 14 bases between them. The data were produced by immunoSEQ multiplex PCR, yet TCRdb's version contains in-frame clones alone and is incomplete. This table holds under 250,000 clones, 80% to 90% found once. The sample consisted of PBMCs. The chain carries TRBV18 and TRBJ1-1; D not certain. This clonotype originated in a woman aged 18-29 years in good health and CMV-seropositive. The CDR3 region is CASSPRAGVITEAFF. The CDR3 DNA sequence: TGTGCCAGCTCACCACGCGCGGGAGTCATAACTGAAGCTTTCTTT.